The next 18 T cell receptor beta chains were all read from a single sample in a study of cytomegalovirus exposure and HLA in healthy donors. PCR involved 60 Vbeta and 13 Jbeta primers. Some clones are missing from TCRdb's copy, which holds only in-frame ones; the method was immunoSEQ multiplex PCR. Found here are more than 95,000 clones, under 85% of them singletons; the top ten hold roughly 13%. The sample comprised PBMCs. The receptors here all came from a woman aged 40 to 50 in good health and CMV-seropositive.

Points on this clone: Additional DNA sequences in this sample encode the identical CDR3. The V call is TRBV18, the J call TRBJ2-5, with no clear D. V was shortened by 0 bases and J by 3 bases, with 5 bases between the two germline ends. CDR1 is KGHSH, CDR2 LQKENI, per germline. The CDR3 runs 13 residues. DNA of the CDR3: TGTGCCAGCTCACCACCCTCCGAAGAGACCCAGTACTTC. Its translation: CASSPPSEETQYF.

V and J are TRBV6-5 and TRBJ1-2; TRBD1 matches 9 bases. The germline V gene encodes CDR1 MNHEY and CDR2 SVGAGI. CDR3 size: 15 residues. J gave up 4 bases and V 4 bases, and 7 bases lay outside the gene matches. CDR3 sequence: CASSSVTGGTYGYTF. CDR3 sequence (DNA): TGTGCCAGCAGTTCTGTTACAGGGGGCACCTATGGCTACACCTTC.

The V gene is TRBV28, the J gene TRBJ2-1, with 9 nucleotides matching TRBD2. This CDR3 contains 18 residues. From germline, CDR1 is MDHEN and CDR2 SYDVKM. Unmatched junction bases numbered 9, after V lost 2 bases and J lost 1 base. The CDR3 reads CASSLTKGGRGSYNEQFF. The CDR3 bases are TGTGCCAGCAGTTTAACGAAGGGCGGGAGGGGGTCCTACAATGAGCAGTTCTTC.

The V gene is TRBV29-1, the J gene TRBJ2-7; TRBD1 matches 7 bases. After removal of 1 base from V and 3 bases from J, the junction contained 3 bases not matched to a gene. Germline V gene data show CDR1 as SQVTM and CDR2 as ANQGSEA. The CDR3 is 13 residues long. This CDR3 is CSVEGQGFYEQYF. The CDR3 DNA is TGCAGCGTTGAAGGACAGGGATTCTACGAGCAGTACTTC.

Details on this clone: The junction differs from germline at one of its ends, possibly a read error. The V and J genes are TRBV11-3 and TRBJ2-2, with 10 positions matching TRBD2. CDR3 length: 18 residues. Germline values: CDR1 SGHNT, CDR2 YENEEA. This CDR3 is CASSFQPSGRAITRELFF. DNA for the CDR3: TGTGCCAGCAGCTTTCAACCGAGCGGGAGGGCCATCACCAGGGAGCTGTTTTTT.

This clone was seen a handful of times. This rearrangement joins TRBV5-1 to TRBJ2-3; TRBD2 agrees at 12 bases. Germline values: CDR1 SGHRS, CDR2 YFSETQ. With 4 bases clipped from V and 4 bases from J, the junction kept 7 bases outside the gene matches. The CDR3 spans 16 residues. The CDR3: CASSTGLAGSADTQYF. The CDR3, as DNA: TGCGCCAGCAGCACCGGACTAGCGGGATCGGCAGATACGCAGTATTTT.

The V and J genes are TRBV6-1 and TRBJ2-7, with D tentatively TRBD1 (5 bases). Trimming shortened V by 6 bases and J by 2 bases, and 11 bases separated the two germline ends. CDR1 and CDR2 (germline): MNHNS, SASEGT. The CDR3 length is 13 residues. CDR3 DNA sequence: TGTGCCAGCAGGGGGCCCCTCACCTACGAGCAGTACTTC. Translating gives CASRGPLTYEQYF.

The chain couples TRBV27 to TRBJ1-2; D is ambiguous. Germline V gives CDR1 MNHEY, CDR2 SMNVEV (reference sequence). CDR3 length equals 14 residues. V lost 6 bases and J lost 0, with 11 bases in between. This chain's CDR3 is CASRVPGSNYGYTF. The CDR3 region has the DNA TGTGCCAGCAGAGTACCAGGATCTAACTATGGCTACACCTTC.

This chain joins TRBV7-9 and TRBJ2-2; D may be TRBD2 (6 bases). CDR1 and CDR2 from the germline V gene are SEHNR and FQNEAQ (reference sequence). Between the trimmed V and J ends, which lost 8 bases and 5 bases, there was a span of 21 bases. The CDR3 covers 16 residues. CDR3 DNA: TGTGCCAGCGCAGCAGCAAAGGAGGGAGAAACCGGGGAGCTGTTTTTT. It is translated as CASAAAKEGETGELFF. The full variable domain, with the rest looked up from reference TRBV7-9 and TRBJ2-2, is DTGVSQNPRHKITKRGQNVTFRCDPISEHNRLYWYRQTLGQGPEFLTYFQNEAQLEKSRLLSDRFSAERPKGSFSTLEIQRTEQGDSAMYLCASAAAKEGETGELFFGEGSRLTVL.

The CDR3 coding sequence is TGCAGCGCCTTGAGAGGCTTGAACACTGAAGCTTTCTTT. Residues: CSALRGLNTEAFF. The chain uses TRBV29-1 and TRBJ1-1; D unresolved. Germline loops: CDR1 SQVTM, CDR2 ANQGSEA. V gave up 7 bases and J gave up 0 bases, with 12 bases separating them. The CDR3 loop spans 13 amino acids.

Notes on this clone: The limits of the CDR3 on the DNA are not certain, so only TCRdb's listed CDR3 is given. The chain recombines TRBV28 with TRBJ2-1; the table gives TRBD1 as D, unverified against the DNA. In germline, CDR1 is MDHEN, CDR2 SYDVKM. 15 amino acids form the CDR3, both terminal residues included. The CDR3 sequence is CASSPLWDSKNEQFF.

V usage is TRBV19 and J usage is TRBJ2-1; tentative D call: TRBD1 (6 bases). The germline V gene has CDR1 LNHDA and CDR2 SQIVND (reference sequence). This CDR3 is built from 14 residues. Trimming shortened V by 4 bases and J by 2 bases, and 9 bases separated the two germline ends. Written as DNA, the CDR3 is TGTGCCAGTAGTAGGGGGCTCACCTACAATGAGCAGTTCTTC. Translation gives CASSRGLTYNEQFF.

V is TRBV19 and J is TRBJ1-1; maybe TRBD1 (5 bases). Germline lookup yields CDR1 LNHDA and CDR2 SQIVND (reference sequence). CDR3 length equals 16 residues. V was pared by 7 bases and J by 0 bases, with 18 bases between. The CDR3 reads CASTDSGEHLNTEAFF. CDR3 sequence (DNA): TGTGCCAGTACCGATTCGGGGGAACACCTGAACACTGAAGCTTTCTTT.

The genes are TRBV7-5 and TRBJ2-2; the table's D call of TRBD2 was not tested on the DNA. TRBV7-5 is a pseudogene segment. The CDR3 loop spans 17 amino acids. The CDR3 here is CVRSATSGRTYTGELFF. CDR3 nucleotide sequence: TGTGTCAGAAGCGCAACTAGCGGGAGAACGTACACCGGGGAGCTGTTTTTT.

Regarding this clone: The junction departs from the called germline gene at one end, perhaps through a read error. In the same sample, other DNA sequences code for this CDR3. The rearrangement links TRBV30 to TRBJ1-3, with D possibly matching TRBD1 (6 bases). Germline values: CDR1 GTSNPN, CDR2 SVGIG (reference sequence). The length of the CDR3 is 15 residues. The CDR3 sequence is CAWRLTGSSGNTIYF. The CDR3 nucleotides read TGCGCCTGGCGGCTAACAGGGTCCTCTGGAAACACCATATATTTT.

The genes are TRBV4-1 and TRBJ2-7; D is uncertain. This CDR3 spans 14 amino acids. The V and J ends lost 0 bases and 0 bases respectively, with 6 bases between them. Germline V gene data show CDR1 as MGHRA and CDR2 as YSYEKL. CDR3 residues: CASSQETDSYEQYF. The DNA for the CDR3 is TGCGCCAGCAGCCAAGAAACAGACTCCTACGAGCAGTACTTC.

This chain links TRBV29-1 with TRBJ1-4; TRBD1 aligns across 9 bases. V was pared by 0 bases and J by 7 bases, with 6 bases of the junction left unmatched. Germline CDR1 SQVTM, CDR2 ANQGSEA. This CDR3 comprises 15 residues. The CDR3 protein is CSVEDPQGAREKLFF. CDR3 coding DNA: TGCAGCGTTGAAGACCCACAGGGGGCGCGTGAAAAACTGTTTTTT.

The chain uses TRBV15 and TRBJ1-5; TRBD1 aligns across 9 bases. Germline loops: CDR1 LNHNV, CDR2 YYDKDF (reference sequence). V was pared by 1 base and J by 2 bases, with 0 bases of the junction left unmatched. The CDR3 length is 15 residues. The CDR3 nucleotides read TGTGCCACCAGCAGAGGGACAGGGGGCAATCAGCCCCAGCATTTT. Encoded protein: CATSRGTGGNQPQHF.